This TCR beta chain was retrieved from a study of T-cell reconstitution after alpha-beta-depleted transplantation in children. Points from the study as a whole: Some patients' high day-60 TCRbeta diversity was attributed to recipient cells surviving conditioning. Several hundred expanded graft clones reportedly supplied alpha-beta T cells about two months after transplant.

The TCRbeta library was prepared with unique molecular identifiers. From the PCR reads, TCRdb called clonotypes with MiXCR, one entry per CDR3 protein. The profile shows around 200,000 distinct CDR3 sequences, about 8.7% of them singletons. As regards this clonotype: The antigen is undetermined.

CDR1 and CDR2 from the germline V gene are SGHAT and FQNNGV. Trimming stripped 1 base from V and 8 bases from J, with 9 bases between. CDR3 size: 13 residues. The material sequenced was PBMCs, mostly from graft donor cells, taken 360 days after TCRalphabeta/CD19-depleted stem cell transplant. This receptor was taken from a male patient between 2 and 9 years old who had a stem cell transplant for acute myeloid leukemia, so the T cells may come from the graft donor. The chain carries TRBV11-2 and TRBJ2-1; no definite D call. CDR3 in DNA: TGTGCCAGCAGCTTAGGTGCAGATCATGAGCAGTTCTTC. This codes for CASSLGADHEQFF. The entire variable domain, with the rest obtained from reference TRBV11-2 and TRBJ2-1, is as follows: EAGVAQSPRYKIIEKRQSVAFWCNPISGHATLYWYQQILGQGPKLLIQFQNNGVVDDSQLPKDRFSAERLKGVDSTLKIQPAKLEDSAVYLCASSLGADHEQFFGPGTRLTVL.